The 19 T cell receptor beta chains below come from one sample, sequenced in a study of CD8 T cells in ankylosing spondylitis. TCRdb recomputed calls from the 5' RACE reads with MiXCR, one row per CDR3 protein. This table has 250,000 or so distinct CDR3 sequences, 18% appearing once. Sequencing was carried out using blood, either unsorted or a sorted T cell fraction (not recorded which). These receptors originate from a male donor with ankylosing spondylitis or in good health (not recorded which).

Concerning this clonotype: A much larger clone differs from this one at a single base, so this may be a read error. The CDR3 here is CASSRLAGDANTEAFF. The CDR3 nucleotides are TGTGCCAGCAGCCGTTTGGCAGGGGACGCGAACACTGAAGCTTTCTTT. The chain combines TRBV7-9 with TRBJ1-1; a weak D match, TRBD1 (6 bases). Trimming took 5 bases from V and 1 from J, leaving 17 bases between them. Germline CDR1 and CDR2: SEHNR and FQNEAQ (reference sequence). The CDR3 runs 16 residues.

The J gene is TRBJ2-5, the V gene TRBV27; either TRBD1 or TRBD2 may supply D (7 bases each). V was clipped by 6 bases and J by 1 base, with 27 bases between them. Germline CDR1 reads MNHEY; CDR2 reads SMNVEV (reference sequence). The CDR3 covers 19 residues. The CDR3 region has the DNA TGTGCCAGCAGACAAACCCGCGGGGCAGGGGGGGATCGCCAAGAGACCCAGTACTTC. It is translated as CASRQTRGAGGDRQETQYF.

V is TRBV27 and J is TRBJ2-1; TRBD2 aligns across 9 bases. The CDR3 spans 14 residues. Germline V gene lookup returns CDR1 MNHEY and CDR2 SMNVEV (reference sequence). V lost 7 bases to trimming and J lost 8 bases; unmatched junction nucleotides: 9. CDR3 sequence reads: CASTLSGSGYEQFF. CDR3 nucleotides: TGTGCCAGCACCCTTAGCGGGAGCGGCTATGAGCAGTTCTTC.

This clonotype was found a few times. The chain combines TRBV7-6 with TRBJ2-7; a weak D match, TRBD1 (6 bases). The CDR3 sequence is 15 residues long. Between the trimmed V and J ends, which lost 2 bases and 3 bases, there was a span of 14 bases. The germline gives CDR1 SGHVS, CDR2 FNYEAQ. CDR3 DNA: TGTGCCAGCAGCTTAAGTGGGGACACTAACTACGAGCAGTACTTC. Protein sequence: CASSLSGDTNYEQYF.

The V gene is TRBV11-2, the J gene TRBJ2-1, with 10 bases lining up with TRBD2. The J segment lost 8 bases and the V segment lost 2 bases, leaving 9 bases of the junction unmatched. This CDR3 is 16 amino acids long. Germline V gives CDR1 SGHAT, CDR2 FQNNGV. CDR3 bases: TGTGCCAGCAGCTTAAATGGCCTAGCGGGAGTTGATGAGCAGTTCTTC. Its translation is CASSLNGLAGVDEQFF.

This clonotype was found a few times. The chain joins TRBV20-1 to TRBJ2-1; possible D gene TRBD1, 5 bases. Germline V gene sequence: CDR1 DFQATT, CDR2 SNEGSKA (reference sequence). This CDR3 contains 11 residues. The V end lost 5 bases, the J end lost 3 bases, and 5 bases lay between the germline ends. As DNA, the CDR3 is TGCAGTGCTGACAGCTACAATGAGCAGTTCTTC. Protein product: CSADSYNEQFF.

This clonotype was found a few times. The chain recombines TRBV7-6 with TRBJ2-2; TRBD2 matches 8 bases. Germline loops: CDR1 SGHVS, CDR2 FNYEAQ. This CDR3 region has 14 residues. The ends lost 3 bases at V and 7 bases at J; junction bases unmatched: 4. In DNA, the CDR3 is TGTGCCAGCAGCTTGGGAGGGACTAGCGGGGAGCTGTTTTTT. Protein product: CASSLGGTSGELFF. The full variable domain, rest sourced from reference TRBV7-6 and TRBJ2-2, is GAGVSQSPRYKVTKRGQDVALRCDPISGHVSLYWYRQALGQGPEFLTYFNYEAQQDKSGLPNDRFSAERPEGSISTLTIQRTEQRDSAMYRCASSLGGTSGELFFGEGSRLTVL.

The chain links TRBV10-3 to TRBJ2-7, with 7 bases aligning to TRBD1. The J segment lost 3 bases and the V segment lost 3 bases, leaving 8 bases of the junction unmatched. CDR1 and CDR2 from the germline V gene are ENHRY and SYGVKD. The CDR3 extends over 15 amino acids. The CDR3 DNA follows: TGTGCCATCAGTGATGGGACAGTCCGAAACTACGAGCAGTACTTC. Residues: CAISDGTVRNYEQYF.

The V gene is TRBV4-3, the J gene TRBJ2-2; TRBD2 agrees at 8 bases. The trim removed 0 bases at V and 5 bases at J, leaving 5 bases unmatched. This CDR3 is 16 amino acids long. Germline values: CDR1 LGHNA, CDR2 YSLEER. The CDR3 loop reads CASSQDPAGVTGELFF. The CDR3 bases are TGCGCCAGCAGCCAAGACCCAGCGGGAGTTACCGGGGAGCTGTTTTTT.

This clonotype was picked up a small number of times. The gene calls are TRBV20-1 and TRBJ2-4; D not resolved. This CDR3 has 14 amino acids. V dropped 5 bases and J dropped 0 bases, with 11 bases sitting between them. The germline CDR1 and CDR2 sequences are DFQATT and SNEGSKA (reference sequence). The CDR3 sequence: CSAGLMGAKNIQYF. In DNA form, the CDR3 reads TGCAGTGCTGGCCTTATGGGAGCCAAAAACATTCAGTACTTC.

The J gene is TRBJ2-3, the V gene TRBV11-2; 9 nucleotides line up with TRBD1. The junction had 14 bases not matched to a gene; V was cut back by 4 bases and J by 0 bases. This CDR3 region has 19 residues. Germline-derived CDR1 and CDR2 are SGHAT and FQNNGV. CDR3 loop: CASSSPPGQGSLSTDTQYF. The DNA for the CDR3 is TGTGCCAGCAGCTCCCCCCCGGGACAGGGAAGCCTTAGCACAGATACGCAGTATTTT.

For this clonotype: A junction end diverges from the germline sequence, so it may reflect a read error. The rearrangement joins TRBV29-1 to TRBJ2-2; D might be TRBD1 (6 bases). This CDR3 region has 15 residues. Germline lookup yields CDR1 SQVTM and CDR2 ANQGSEA. The CDR3 reads CSVEEIHGGTGVLFF. CDR3 sequence (DNA): TGCAGCGTTGAAGAGATCCATGGGGGCACCGGGGTGCTGTTTTTT.

The chain uses TRBV12-3 or TRBV12-4 and TRBJ2-7; D not resolved. V gave up 6 bases and J gave up 6 bases, with 9 bases separating them. This CDR3 comprises 11 residues. The CDR3 reads CASRSGFEQYF. CDR3 bases: TGTGCCAGCAGATCCGGGTTCGAGCAGTACTTC.

The J gene is TRBJ2-7, the V gene TRBV28; 7 bases are a match to TRBD1. Germline CDR1 MDHEN, CDR2 SYDVKM. CDR3 size: 13 residues. V shed 10 bases and J 2 bases; nucleotides not matched to a gene: 8. The CDR3 DNA sequence: TGTGCCACCGGATCTGGGACAGCCTACGAGCAGTACTTC. This gives the protein CATGSGTAYEQYF.

Notes on this clonotype: This may come from a read error, since a much larger clone is one base off. The chain couples TRBV4-1 to TRBJ2-3, with 10 bases lining up with TRBD1. The CDR3 covers 15 residues. With 0 bases clipped from V and 4 bases from J, the junction kept 1 base outside the gene matches. CDR1 and CDR2 (germline): MGHRA, YSYEKL. The CDR3 protein is CASSQDGTGADTQYF. Here the CDR3 DNA reads TGCGCCAGCAGCCAAGATGGGACAGGGGCAGATACGCAGTATTTT.

The chain recombines TRBV14 with TRBJ1-2; 7 bases match TRBD1. V shed 2 bases and J 8 bases; nucleotides not matched to a gene: 8. This CDR3 spans 14 amino acids. Germline V gives CDR1 SGHDN, CDR2 FVKESK. CDR3: CASSQTGTDGGYTF. For the CDR3, the DNA is TGTGCCAGCAGCCAAACCGGGACAGACGGAGGCTACACCTTC. The whole variable domain, remainder taken from reference TRBV14 and TRBJ1-2, is EAGVTQFPSHSVIEKGQTVTLRCDPISGHDNLYWYRRVMGKEIKFLLHFVKESKQDESGMPNNRFLAERTGGTYSTLKVQPAELEDSGVYFCASSQTGTDGGYTFGSGTRLTVV.

This clonotype has a handful of counts. The chain recombines TRBV4-1 with TRBJ2-1; D is perhaps TRBD1 (8 bases). Germline V CDR1 and CDR2: MGHRA, YSYEKL. The CDR3 extends over 15 amino acids. The V end lost 2 bases, the J end lost 4 bases, and 12 bases lay between the germline ends. CDR3 sequence (DNA): TGCGCCAGCAGCCAAACAGGGGGGGATTACAATGAGCAGTTCTTC. Protein sequence: CASSQTGGDYNEQFF.

This clonotype was picked up a small number of times. V and J are TRBV9 and TRBJ2-5, with D tentatively TRBD2 (6 bases). The germline V and J ends were trimmed by 0 bases and 2 bases, with 11 bases remaining between them. The CDR3 extends over 15 amino acids. Germline values: CDR1 SGDLS, CDR2 YYNGEE. CDR3 region: CASSVGDLQQETQYF. The CDR3 DNA reads TGTGCCAGCAGCGTAGGGGACTTACAACAAGAGACCCAGTACTTC.

V usage is TRBV16 and J usage is TRBJ1-1; perhaps TRBD1 as D (5 bases). Germline V gene sequence: CDR1 KGHSY, CDR2 FQNENV. The CDR3 has 14 residues. The V and J ends lost 4 bases and 6 bases respectively, with 15 bases between them. The CDR3 nucleotides read TGTGCCAGCAGCCGAGAAGGGTGGGACCCTGAAGCTTTCTTT. It codes for CASSREGWDPEAFF.